This TCR beta chain was captured in a study of siplizumab effects on memory and regulatory T cells. Whole-study results and caveats: Tracing alloreactive clones into unstimulated subsets worked for only a minor fraction of them. There was no confirmation of the suppressive function of proliferating Tregs from siplizumab cultures.

Among three donor pairs, the unstimulated naive, memory, effector memory and TEMRA subsets underwent sequencing. Points on this clone: The target antigen is unknown.

Germline CDR1 and CDR2: SNHLY and FYNNEI. There are 12 residues in the CDR3. Trimming shortened V by 8 bases and J by 4 bases, and 9 bases separated the two germline ends. Around 10^5 TCR templates underwent assay in each sample. Only in-frame clones appear in the TCRdb table, and some are missing; sequencing was by immunoSEQ multiplex PCR. Of approximately 56,000 clones in the sample, around 97% were seen once. This clonotype was sampled from a human donor in good health. The V call is TRBV2, the J call TRBJ2-1; D possibly corresponds to TRBD1 (6 bases). The sample consisted of naive CD8+ T cells sorted from blood. The CDR3: CASGTPYNEQFF. In DNA, the CDR3 is TGTGCCAGCGGGACACCATACAATGAGCAGTTCTTC. The variable domain in full, completed from reference TRBV2 and TRBJ2-1, reads EPEVTQTPSHQVTQMGQEVILRCVPISNHLYFYWYRQILGQKVEFLVSFYNNEISEKSEIFDDQFSVERPDGSNFTLKIRSTKLEDSAMYFCASGTPYNEQFFGPGTRLTVL.